This entry lists 21 T cell receptor beta chains sequenced from one sample in a study of shared clonotypes between healthy human individuals. Sequencing was performed with immunoSEQ multiplex PCR; in TCRdb, only in-frame clones are kept and a portion is missing. The data hold over a million clones, with about 80% observed a single time. The sample taken for sequencing was memory CD4+ T cells sorted from blood. Subset: CD45RA-negative fraction. The receptors originated from a man between 18 and 29 years old in good health.

The gene calls are TRBV13 and TRBJ1-2; D possibly corresponds to TRBD1 (5 bases). This CDR3 region has 12 residues. The ends were cut back, 4 bases at V and 4 bases at J, with 7 bases in the middle. The germline V gene has CDR1 PRHDT and CDR2 FYEKMQ (reference sequence). This CDR3 is CASSSGLYGYTF. The CDR3 DNA reads as TGTGCCAGCAGCTCAGGGCTCTATGGCTACACCTTC.

J is TRBJ1-3 and V is TRBV30; no firm D call. Trimming took off 2 bases at V and 6 bases at J, with 14 bases between the two ends. The CDR3 is made up of 14 amino acids. Germline values: CDR1 GTSNPN, CDR2 SVGIG (reference sequence). This CDR3 is CAWSMMRLVNTIYF. CDR3 sequence (DNA): TGTGCCTGGAGTATGATGCGTCTGGTAAACACCATATATTTT.

DNA for the CDR3: TGTGCCAGCAGCTTTGGACAGGGGGGCATCGAGCAGTACTTC. Amino acids: CASSFGQGGIEQYF. The chain carries TRBV7-9 and TRBJ2-7; 10 nucleotides align to TRBD1. The junction had 5 bases not matched to a gene; V was cut back by 3 bases and J by 6 bases. CDR3 size: 14 residues. CDR1 and CDR2 from the germline V gene are SEHNR and FQNEAQ (reference sequence).

CDR3 in amino acids: CASREWNYGYTF. CDR3 sequence (DNA): TGTGCCAGCAGGGAGTGGAACTATGGCTACACCTTC. The chain combines TRBV6-6 with TRBJ1-2; unclear D gene. CDR1 is MNHNY and CDR2 is SVGAGI in the germline V gene (reference sequence). The CDR3 spans 12 residues. Trimming stripped 6 bases from V and 2 bases from J, with 7 bases between.

V gene TRBV5-1 combines with J gene TRBJ1-2; D is perhaps TRBD1 (6 bases). V dropped 2 bases and J dropped 5 bases, with 13 bases sitting between them. Germline CDR1 is SGHRS and CDR2 is YFSETQ. The CDR3 is 14 residues long. This CDR3 reads CASSFGLQGYGYTF. In nucleotides, the CDR3 is TGCGCCAGCAGCTTTGGGCTACAGGGTTATGGCTACACCTTC.

V gene TRBV4-1 combines with J gene TRBJ2-2; D is uncertain. Germline V gives CDR1 MGHRA, CDR2 YSYEKL. Trimming cost V 4 bases and J 4 bases, with 13 bases left between them. CDR3 length: 15 residues. The CDR3 bases are TGCGCCAGCAGCCCCCTTGGGGAATCCACCGGGGAGCTGTTTTTT. Translating gives CASSPLGESTGELFF.

The V call is TRBV5-1, the J call TRBJ2-3, with TRBD2 matching 9 bases. Per the germline V gene, CDR1 is SGHRS and CDR2 is YFSETQ. This CDR3 has 16 residues. With 3 bases clipped from V and 11 bases from J, the junction kept 16 bases outside the gene matches. This chain's CDR3 is CASSSAGLAGLGGQYF. CDR3 sequence (DNA): TGCGCCAGCAGCTCGGCGGGACTAGCCGGACTAGGGGGGCAGTATTTT.

This chain uses TRBV4-1 with TRBJ2-7; D tentatively fits TRBD1 or TRBD2 (5 bases each). The CDR3 consists of 15 residues. Looked up from germline, CDR1 is MGHRA and CDR2 is YSYEKL. The ends were cut back, 9 bases at V and 7 bases at J, with 25 bases in the middle. The CDR3 nucleotides read TGCGCCAGGGGGAAGCCGGGGCGGGTCCAGGTGGAGCAGTACTTC. Translation gives CARGKPGRVQVEQYF.

The chain employs TRBV5-1 and TRBJ2-5; tentative D call: TRBD2 (5 bases). V was trimmed by 0 bases and J by 5 bases, leaving 17 bases between them. Germline CDR1 and CDR2: SGHRS and YFSETQ. The length of the CDR3 is 16 residues. The CDR3 DNA reads TGCGCCAGCAGCTTGGCCGGGATAAGACCCCCTGAGACCCAGTACTTC. This gives the protein CASSLAGIRPPETQYF.

The V call is TRBV12-5, the J call TRBJ1-1; D is unclear. This CDR3 is built from 13 residues. CDR1 LGHNT and CDR2 FRNRAP come from the germline V gene. V was shortened by 7 bases and J by 0 bases, with 9 bases between the two germline ends. The CDR3 spells CASAPILNTEAFF. In DNA form, the CDR3 reads TGTGCTAGTGCCCCAATCCTGAACACTGAAGCTTTCTTT. The variable domain in full, with the rest retrieved from reference TRBV12-5 and TRBJ1-1, is DARVTQTPRHKVTEMGQEVTMRCQPILGHNTVFWYRQTMMQGLELLAYFRNRAPLDDSGMPKDRFSAEMPDATLATLKIQPSEPRDSAVYFCASAPILNTEAFFGQGTRLTVV.

Of note for this clone: A much larger clone lies a single base off, so this may be a read error. The same CDR3 is also encoded by other DNA sequences in this sample. The J gene is TRBJ1-5, the V gene TRBV28; TRBD1 is a possible D gene (5 bases). The CDR3 runs to 15 residues. Germline V gene lookup returns CDR1 MDHEN and CDR2 SYDVKM. The CDR3 is CASSPPRVKSQPQHF. As DNA, the CDR3 is TGTGCCAGCAGTCCCCCCAGGGTGAAGAGTCAGCCCCAACATTTT.

V and J are TRBV4-1 and TRBJ2-5; 9 bases line up with TRBD2. The length of the CDR3 is 15 residues. Losses at the gene ends were 4 bases for V and 3 bases for J; bases not matched to a gene: 6. The V gene's germline CDR1 is MGHRA and CDR2 YSYEKL. CDR3 protein: CASSPSGRREETQYF. The CDR3 nucleotides read TGCGCCAGCAGCCCCAGCGGGAGGAGGGAAGAGACCCAGTACTTC.

V is TRBV5-1 and J is TRBJ1-1, with a weak D call TRBD1 (5 bases). V was trimmed by 4 bases and J by 0 bases, leaving 16 bases between them. Germline-derived CDR1 and CDR2 are SGHRS and YFSETQ. The CDR3 has 16 residues. CDR3 bases: TGCGCCAGCAGCCAAGCGGACACCTACATGAACACTGAAGCTTTCTTT. It specifies CASSQADTYMNTEAFF.

The chain carries TRBV19 and TRBJ1-5, with no clear D. The V end lost 5 bases, the J end lost 5 bases, and 10 bases lay between the germline ends. CDR3 length equals 13 residues. Per germline, CDR1 LNHDA and CDR2 SQIVND (reference sequence). The CDR3 loop reads CASSVSGYQPQHF. In DNA, the CDR3 is TGTGCCAGTAGTGTATCGGGGTATCAGCCCCAGCATTTT.

V and J are TRBV6-1 and TRBJ1-2; D gene uncertain. This CDR3 is 16 amino acids long. V gave up 0 bases and J gave up 8 bases, with 19 bases separating them. Germline V gives CDR1 MNHNS, CDR2 SASEGT. The DNA for the CDR3 is TGTGCCAGCAGTGAAGCCTCGGCGGGTCGGAGTGGGGGCTACACCTTC. It is translated as CASSEASAGRSGGYTF.

This clone was seen a handful of times. The same CDR3 is also encoded by other DNA sequences in this sample. The chain has TRBV5-4 and TRBJ1-2; 9 nucleotides match TRBD1. Germline V CDR1 and CDR2: SGHNT, YYREEE (reference sequence). The CDR3 is made up of 14 amino acids. V shed 4 bases and J 1 base; nucleotides not matched to a gene: 2. The CDR3 here is CASSPDRGNYGYTF. The DNA of the CDR3 is TGTGCCAGCAGCCCGGACAGGGGTAACTATGGCTACACCTTC. The full variable domain, its missing parts supplied by reference TRBV5-4 and TRBJ1-2, is ETGVTQSPTHLIKTRGQQVTLRCSSQSGHNTVSWYQQALGQGPQFIFQYYREEENGRGNFPPRFSGLQFPNYSSELNVNALELDDSALYLCASSPDRGNYGYTFGSGTRLTVV.

The chain employs TRBV13 and TRBJ2-7, with D tentatively TRBD1 (6 bases). Trimming left V 4 bases short and J 5 bases short, with 18 bases between. CDR1 PRHDT and CDR2 FYEKMQ come from the germline V gene (reference sequence). This CDR3 region has 15 residues. The CDR3 DNA reads as TGTGCCAGCAGCTCCCAACAGGGCAGTACCCACGAGCAGTACTTC. Protein: CASSSQQGSTHEQYF.

This clone was detected only once. This chain links TRBV10-3 with TRBJ1-2; perhaps TRBD1 as D (5 bases). This CDR3 is 14 amino acids long. The germline V gene has CDR1 ENHRY and CDR2 SYGVKD. With 1 base removed from V and 5 bases from J, the gap between germline ends came to 11 bases. This chain's CDR3 is CAISELSGVYGYTF. In DNA, the CDR3 is TGTGCCATCAGTGAGTTATCGGGGGTGTATGGCTACACCTTC.

V gene TRBV2 combines with J gene TRBJ2-5, with 9 bases that match TRBD1. With 3 bases clipped from V and 5 bases from J, the junction kept 7 bases outside the gene matches. Germline V gene lookup returns CDR1 SNHLY and CDR2 FYNNEI. The CDR3 spans 15 residues. The CDR3 loop reads CASSDPGQGHETQYF. CDR3 sequence (DNA): TGTGCCAGCAGTGATCCTGGACAGGGGCACGAGACCCAGTACTTC.

The rearrangement links TRBV10-3 to TRBJ2-7, with 11 nucleotides matching TRBD2. With 5 bases clipped from V and 1 base from J, the junction kept 13 bases outside the gene matches. The CDR3 has 18 residues. Germline loops: CDR1 ENHRY, CDR2 SYGVKD. The CDR3 DNA follows: TGTGCCATCAGTCGGACTAGCGGGCCCCAACTGGGGTCCTACGAGCAGTACTTC. Translating it yields CAISRTSGPQLGSYEQYF.

The CDR3 region has the DNA TGTGCCAGCAGCTTTAGCGGGGGCGGTGAGACCCAGTACTTC. This translates into CASSFSGGGETQYF. This chain connects TRBV11-2 to TRBJ2-5; 9 bases are a match to TRBD2. V shed 3 bases and J 5 bases; nucleotides not matched to a gene: 4. Looked up from germline, CDR1 is SGHAT and CDR2 is FQNNGV. CDR3 length: 14 residues.